This TCR beta chain was profiled in a study of long-term antiretroviral therapy in people with HIV. Findings and caveats of the study: Diversity went up after ART and still fell short of transplant donor controls.

Survey-level immunoSEQ v3.0 assays were run. Profiled with immunoSEQ multiplex PCR; TCRdb holds only in-frame clones, not every one. The profile shows tens of thousands of clones, approximately 82% of them singletons. To note about this clone: Antigen specificity is unknown.

The CDR3 is made up of 15 amino acids. V lost 2 bases and J 7 bases, leaving 15 bases between the germline ends. Germline-derived CDR1 and CDR2 are SGHRS and YFSETQ. This chain joins TRBV5-1 and TRBJ2-2, with D possibly TRBD1 on 6 matching bases. This receptor was taken from a man aged 45 to 65 with HIV. This material consisted of unsorted PBMCs, taken 3 years after starting antiretroviral therapy. DNA for the CDR3: TGCGCCAGCAGCTTTAATAGTGGGGGCGGCGGGGAGCTGTTTTTT. The encoded protein is CASSFNSGGGGELFF.